This T cell receptor beta chain appears in the sequencing data of a study of CXCR3-negative and CXCR3-positive naive CD8 T cells. 5' RACE with UMI labels generated the TRB cDNA libraries. TCRdb re-called the 5' RACE reads; every CDR3 protein appears as one record, without DNA. This table lists 50,000 or so distinct CDR3 sequences. CD45RO-CCR7+CD27+CD95- cells counted as naive CD8+ T cells. Findings and caveats of the study: More hydrophobic TRB CDR3s were found in CXCR3-positive naive cells than in CXCR3-negative naive cells. From TRB CDR3 properties, TCR strength was inferred; surface CD5 did not differ between naive subsets. For naive cells, CXCR3-negative and CXCR3-positive subsets had similar TRBV-TRBJ usage; for memory cells, usage differed. Cryopreserved PBMCs had partly decreased CXCR3 expression; fresh PBMCs were used in most assays.

On this clonotype: The antigen is undetermined.

CDR3 length: 15 amino acids. Germline V gives CDR1 LGHNA, CDR2 YSLEER. This chain connects TRBV4-3 to TRBJ2-7; the TRBD1 assignment by TCRdb is unverifiable without DNA. The sample taken for sequencing was naive CXCR3+ CD8+ T cells from blood. This sample's subset: CD45RO-CCR7+CD27+CD95- naive CD8+ T cells expressing CXCR3 (TNR3+). This sequence was found in a human donor in good health. Some clones in this sample may be carry-over from other donors' samples. The CDR3 is CASSPTPGTTYEQYF.